This T cell receptor beta chain comes out of a study of cytomegalovirus exposure and HLA in healthy donors. Regarding the study as a whole: There were some V segments, including TRBV6-2 and TRBV6-3, excluded as indistinguishable. A missense variant in DCLRE1C was later tied to TCR beta V- and J-gene trimming. Accurate predictions that matched the HLA-A and HLA-B alleles of most subjects were reportedly made from TCR beta sequences. Near-uniform donor sequencing depth was presumed by presence/absence analyses.

V lost 3 bases and J lost 5; bases outside the gene matches: 5. The CDR3 is 14 amino acids. Per germline, CDR1 SGHRS and CDR2 YFSETQ. This clone appeared once. Its specificity is unknown. Researchers ran the PCR with 60 Vbeta and 13 Jbeta primers. Sequenced by immunoSEQ multiplex PCR; TCRdb stores in-frame clones only, minus some. The sample lists tens of thousands of clones, approximately 80% occurring once. The sequencing input was PBMCs. The rearrangement links TRBV5-1 to TRBJ2-5; 9 bases map to TRBD1. This TCR was sampled from a female donor in good health and CMV-seronegative. As DNA, the CDR3 is TGCGCCAGCAGCTCCGGACAGGGGTCGGAGACCCAGTACTTC. Its translation: CASSSGQGSETQYF.